This entry lists 27 T cell receptor beta chains sequenced from one sample in a study of T cell repertoires in cytomegalovirus infection. One entry per CDR3 protein, called by TCRdb with MiXCR from the reads. The sample lists hundreds of thousands of distinct CDR3 sequences, roughly 31% seen once, with 11% to 15% in the top ten. Antigen specificity for these receptors is unknown. Material: cultured CD8+ T cells from PBMCs, obtained from culture after CMV antigen stimulation. The receptors stem from a human donor in good health (CMV status not recorded). Some clones in this sample may be carry-over from other donors' samples.

The chain links TRBV29-1 to TRBJ1-1, with TRBD1 as a possible D gene (6 bases). The V gene lost 7 bases and the J gene lost 0 bases, with 12 bases spanning the gap. The V gene's germline CDR1 is SQVTM and CDR2 ANQGSEA. The CDR3 is made up of 13 amino acids. This chain's CDR3 is CSAQGHLNTEAFF. The CDR3 coding sequence is TGCAGCGCGCAGGGGCATTTGAACACTGAAGCTTTCTTT.

There are a few counts of this clonotype. CDR3 nucleotides: TGTGCCAGCAGTTTATCCCTATTGGGGGCCGACACAGATACGCAGTATTTT. Its protein product is CASSLSLLGADTDTQYF. The rearrangement uses TRBV28 and TRBJ2-3; weak D call: TRBD1 (6 bases). The V end lost 1 base, the J end lost 2 bases, and 16 bases lay between the germline ends. The CDR3 runs 17 residues. Germline CDR1 reads MDHEN; CDR2 reads SYDVKM.

CDR3 sequence: CASTLSSWDNEQFF. As DNA, the CDR3 is TGTGCCAGCACCCTCTCATCGTGGGACAATGAGCAGTTCTTC. The rearrangement uses TRBV28 and TRBJ2-1, with no clear D. The CDR3 is 14 residues long. CDR1 is MDHEN, CDR2 SYDVKM, per germline. V was clipped by 7 bases and J by 5 bases, with 15 bases between them.

V usage is TRBV9 and J usage is TRBJ1-2, with a tentative D call TRBD1 (5 bases). The V gene lost 3 bases and the J gene lost 4 bases, with 10 bases spanning the gap. Looked up from germline, CDR1 is SGDLS and CDR2 is YYNGEE. The CDR3 is 13 amino acids. CDR3 nucleotides: TGTGCCAGCAGCGCCTCCGACAGCTATGGCTACACCTTC. Translated: CASSASDSYGYTF.

This clonotype was detected a few times. The chain joins TRBV9 to TRBJ2-2; 7 bases match TRBD2. The CDR3 totals 15 residues. Germline values: CDR1 SGDLS, CDR2 YYNGEE. Trimming removed 3 bases from V and 1 base from J; junction bases left unmatched: 3. The CDR3 sequence: CASSGDYLNTGELFF. The CDR3 DNA reads as TGTGCCAGCAGCGGGGACTACTTGAACACCGGGGAGCTGTTTTTT.

The chain carries TRBV4-1 and TRBJ2-7; perhaps TRBD1 as D (5 bases). The V end was cut by 0 bases, the J end by 2 bases, with 14 bases between. The CDR3 runs 16 residues. Looked up from germline, CDR1 is MGHRA and CDR2 is YSYEKL. The CDR3 DNA reads as TGCGCCAGCAGCCAAGATTGGTTAGCAGGGACCTACGAGCAGTACTTC. Residues: CASSQDWLAGTYEQYF.

This clonotype was counted a few times. The rearrangement uses TRBV27 and TRBJ2-2; 7 bases line up with TRBD1. The CDR3 sequence is 15 residues long. The V gene end was trimmed by 6 bases and the J gene end by 4 bases; junction bases not matched to a gene: 8. CDR1 MNHEY and CDR2 SMNVEV come from the germline V gene (reference sequence). CDR3 sequence (DNA): TGTGCCAGCAGGGGGGTACAGGGGACCACCGGGGAGCTGTTTTTT. This gives the protein CASRGVQGTTGELFF.

In DNA, the CDR3 is TGTGCCAGCAGCCAAGGACAGGGGAGAGGGGAAAAACTGTTTTTT. This gives the protein CASSQGQGRGEKLFF. This chain joins TRBV4-2 and TRBJ1-4, with 8 positions matching TRBD1. In germline, CDR1 is LGHNA, CDR2 YNFKEQ. V gave up 1 base and J gave up 8 bases; unmatched junction bases: 6. This CDR3 is 15 amino acids long.

The rearrangement joins TRBV15 to TRBJ1-1, with D uncertain. The V and J ends lost 0 bases and 5 bases respectively, with 13 bases between them. The CDR3 is 15 amino acids. The germline gives CDR1 LNHNV, CDR2 YYDKDF (reference sequence). The CDR3 spells CATSRDKGLLTEAFF. The CDR3 DNA reads as TGTGCCACCAGCAGAGATAAAGGGCTCCTAACTGAAGCTTTCTTT.

The V call is TRBV4-3, the J call TRBJ1-1; the D gene is possibly TRBD1 (5 bases). V dropped 4 bases and J dropped 2 bases, with 20 bases sitting between them. There are 17 residues in the CDR3. Germline CDR1 LGHNA, CDR2 YSLEER. The CDR3 DNA is TGCGCCAGCAGCCGAGGAATAAAAGGGGTTGTAAACACTGAAGCTTTCTTT. The encoded protein is CASSRGIKGVVNTEAFF.

The sample holds a few counts of this clonotype. The J gene is TRBJ2-3, the V gene TRBV28, with 8 bases that match TRBD2. The CDR3 sequence is 17 residues long. CDR1 and CDR2 from the germline V gene are MDHEN and SYDVKM. Trimming at V came to 6 bases and at J to 4 bases, leaving 15 bases not matched to a gene. The CDR3 DNA follows: TGTGCCAGCAGACACCCACTACGGGGGGGCCCCCCAGATACGCAGTATTTT. This gives the protein CASRHPLRGGPPDTQYF.

The genes are TRBV5-1 and TRBJ1-1, with a weak D call TRBD1 (5 bases). Per the germline V gene, CDR1 is SGHRS and CDR2 is YFSETQ. V shed 4 bases and J shed 8 bases, with 9 bases lying between them. The CDR3 runs to 11 residues. The CDR3 DNA follows: TGCGCCAGCAGCGCGACAGAAGAAGCTTTCTTT. Amino acids: CASSATEEAFF. Full variable domain (rest looked up from reference TRBV5-1 and TRBJ1-1): KAGVTQTPRYLIKTRGQQVTLSCSPISGHRSVSWYQQTPGQGLQFLFEYFSETQRNKGNFPGRFSGRQFSNSRSEMNVSTLELGDSALYLCASSATEEAFFGQGTRLTVV.

This chain uses TRBV27 with TRBJ2-1; D not certain. The CDR3 is 13 residues long. From germline, CDR1 is MNHEY and CDR2 SMNVEV (reference sequence). V shed 5 bases and J shed 3 bases, with 8 bases lying between them. The CDR3 coding sequence is TGTGCCAGCAGTACCAATATCTACAATGAGCAGTTCTTC. Its translation: CASSTNIYNEQFF.

This clonotype was seen more than once but under ten times. This chain connects TRBV6-5 to TRBJ2-5; 12 bases are a match to TRBD2. Germline lookup yields CDR1 MNHEY and CDR2 SVGAGI. The length of the CDR3 is 16 residues. With 6 bases clipped from V and 4 bases from J, the junction kept 9 bases outside the gene matches. CDR3: CASSDSSGGAGETQYF. DNA for the CDR3: TGTGCCAGCAGCGATTCTAGCGGGGGGGCGGGAGAGACCCAGTACTTC.

This clonotype was seen only a few times. The chain combines TRBV6-2 or TRBV6-3 with TRBJ1-4; the D is unclear. The CDR3 consists of 15 residues. The ends were cut back, 2 bases at V and 6 bases at J, with 13 bases in the middle. The germline CDR1 and CDR2 sequences are MNHEY and SVGEGT. The CDR3 here is CASSYKVSLDEKLFF. The CDR3 DNA is TGTGCCAGCAGTTACAAAGTTTCCTTGGATGAAAAACTGTTTTTT.

The chain recombines TRBV10-2 with TRBJ2-1; D might be TRBD2 (5 bases). V shed 4 bases and J shed 4 bases, with 11 bases lying between them. The CDR3 is 14 residues long. The germline V gene has CDR1 WSHSY and CDR2 SAAADI. The CDR3 loop reads CASSVSAGYNEQFF. The CDR3 DNA is TGCGCCAGCAGTGTATCCGCGGGTTACAATGAGCAGTTCTTC.

There are a few counts of this clonotype. The chain links TRBV4-1 to TRBJ2-6; D is uncertain. V lost 1 base to trimming and J lost 4 bases, with 8 bases between them. CDR3 length equals 15 residues. Germline V gene data show CDR1 as MGHRA and CDR2 as YSYEKL. The CDR3: CASSQGLLGANVLTF. Written as DNA, the CDR3 is TGCGCCAGCAGCCAAGGGCTTCTCGGGGCCAACGTCCTGACTTTC.

This chain links TRBV3-1 with TRBJ2-1; 10 positions match TRBD2. CDR1 and CDR2 from the germline V gene are LGHDT and YNNKEL (reference sequence). The V gene end was trimmed by 0 bases and the J gene end by 4 bases; junction bases not matched to a gene: 3. This CDR3 has 16 amino acids. The CDR3 is CASSQDASGGYNEQFF. CDR3 DNA: TGTGCCAGCAGCCAAGACGCTAGCGGGGGATACAATGAGCAGTTCTTC.

The rearrangement links TRBV7-8 to TRBJ2-1; a possible D gene is TRBD1 (5 bases). There are 14 residues in the CDR3. V lost 8 bases and J lost 2, with 13 bases in between. Germline V gives CDR1 SGHVS, CDR2 FQNEAQ. The CDR3, as DNA: TGTGCCAGCTATGGCAGGGTGCCCTACAATGAGCAGTTCTTC. Translation: CASYGRVPYNEQFF.

The CDR3 bases are TGTGCCAGCAGCCAAGATAAACAGGGGTTGTTACTCTACCAGCTGTTTTTT. This codes for CASSQDKQGLLLYQLFF. The chain combines TRBV4-2 with TRBJ2-2; 7 positions match TRBD1. Per germline, CDR1 LGHNA and CDR2 YNFKEQ. There are 17 residues in the CDR3. Trimming cost V 0 bases and J 12 bases; bases outside gene matches: 16.

The chain joins TRBV5-1 to TRBJ1-2; D unresolved. The V gene lost 4 bases and the J gene lost 3 bases, with 16 bases spanning the gap. Germline CDR1 is SGHRS and CDR2 is YFSETQ. The CDR3 loop spans 15 amino acids. CDR3 sequence reads: CASSQELRADYGYTF. The CDR3, as DNA: TGCGCCAGCAGCCAGGAGCTACGGGCGGACTATGGCTACACCTTC.

This clonotype was observed at least ten times. The CDR3 DNA is TGTGCCAGCAGCTTGGGCAGGGAGACAGATACGCAGTATTTT. Its translation is CASSLGRETDTQYF. The gene calls are TRBV7-9 and TRBJ2-3; D assignment may be TRBD1 or TRBD2 (5 bases each). V dropped 3 bases and J dropped 3 bases, with 10 bases sitting between them. The CDR3 runs to 14 residues. Germline loops: CDR1 SEHNR, CDR2 FQNEAQ (reference sequence).

The CDR3 reads CASSLGPGGKPQHF. The DNA of the CDR3 is TGTGCCAGCAGCTTAGGGCCCGGTGGGAAGCCCCAGCATTTT. This chain connects TRBV7-8 to TRBJ1-5; D gene unclear. Per germline, CDR1 SGHVS and CDR2 FQNEAQ. CDR3 length: 14 amino acids. Deletions cut 1 base from V and 8 bases from J, with 12 bases between.

In this sample, this clonotype turned up many times. The chain has TRBV7-6 and TRBJ2-3, with TRBD1 identical over 8 bases. V shed 4 bases and J 3 bases; nucleotides not matched to a gene: 6. The CDR3 contains 15 residues. Germline loops: CDR1 SGHVS, CDR2 FNYEAQ. The CDR3 nucleotides read TGTGCCAGCAGCTCCCGACAGGGGAGAACAGATACGCAGTATTTT. This sequence encodes CASSSRQGRTDTQYF.

Details on this clonotype: A read error may explain this, as a much larger clone is one base away. The chain employs TRBV7-6 and TRBJ2-1; TRBD1 matches 7 bases. In germline, CDR1 is SGHVS, CDR2 FNYEAQ. The CDR3 contains 16 residues. J lost 6 bases, V lost 1 base, and 9 bases had no gene match. The CDR3 DNA reads as TGTGCCAGCAGCTTAGAAGGGGGCGATCCCCCCAATGAGCAGTTCTTC. Amino acids: CASSLEGGDPPNEQFF. Using reference TRBV7-6 and TRBJ2-1 for the parts outside the CDR3, the full variable domain is GAGVSQSPRYKVTKRGQDVALRCDPISGHVSLYWYRQALGQGPEFLTYFNYEAQQDKSGLPNDRFSAERPEGSISTLTIQRTEQRDSAMYRCASSLEGGDPPNEQFFGPGTRLTVL.

The sample holds one count of this clonotype. V is TRBV29-1 and J is TRBJ2-2; the D is unclear. V was clipped by 5 bases and J by 7 bases, with 23 bases between them. The CDR3 runs 16 residues. Germline CDR1 is SQVTM and CDR2 is ANQGSEA. The DNA for the CDR3 is TGCAGCGTTCCAAACCGAGACAAAGCTTTCATCGGGGAGCTGTTTTTT. It specifies CSVPNRDKAFIGELFF.

This clonotype was found many times. The chain recombines TRBV11-3 with TRBJ2-7; no firm D call. This CDR3 comprises 13 residues. Per germline, CDR1 SGHNT and CDR2 YENEEA. V shed 5 bases and J shed 2 bases, with 10 bases lying between them. The CDR3 sequence is CASSLLCPYEQYV. CDR3 sequence (DNA): TGTGCCAGCAGCCTCCTGTGCCCCTACGAGCAGTACGTC.